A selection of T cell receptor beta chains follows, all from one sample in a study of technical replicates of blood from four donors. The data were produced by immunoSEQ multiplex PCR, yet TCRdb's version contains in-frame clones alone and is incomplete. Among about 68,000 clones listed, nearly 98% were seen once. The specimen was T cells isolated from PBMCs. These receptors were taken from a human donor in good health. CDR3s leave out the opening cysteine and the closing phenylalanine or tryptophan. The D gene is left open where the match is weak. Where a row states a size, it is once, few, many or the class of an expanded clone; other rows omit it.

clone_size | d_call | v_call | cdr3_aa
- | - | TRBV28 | ASSSQIDIGRHYEQY
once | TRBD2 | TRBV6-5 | ASSYSGRRQETQY
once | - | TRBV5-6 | ASSSLNYGYT
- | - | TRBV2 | ASSGGLTNEKLF
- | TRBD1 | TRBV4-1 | ASSQGRQSGGQY
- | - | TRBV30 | AWSVSRGLAYEQY
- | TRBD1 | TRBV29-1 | SAARGPAGPNEQY
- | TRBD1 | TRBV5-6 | ASSLDRVSTGDTEAF
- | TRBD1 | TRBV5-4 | ASSLGSGQGVYEQY
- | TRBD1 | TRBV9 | ASSARTGSGNTIY
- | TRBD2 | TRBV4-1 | ASSHLAGANEQF
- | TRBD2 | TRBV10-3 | AISELTLAGVTSLGEQF
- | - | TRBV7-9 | ASSFAGPTDTQY
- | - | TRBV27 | ASSVTQLLTDTQY
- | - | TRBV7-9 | ASTLAGNTEAF
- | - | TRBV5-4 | ASSPNRVYGYT
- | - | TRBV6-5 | ASRPGRRTEAF
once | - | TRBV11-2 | ASSSGLVETQY
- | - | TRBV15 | ATSRDRRGNTIY
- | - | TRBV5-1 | ASSPRHLPYNYGYT
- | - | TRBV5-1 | ASSPTPGNPSYEQY